This T cell receptor (beta chain) is from a study of shared T cell receptors in the human thymus. Produced via immunoSEQ multiplex PCR; TCRdb's table is partial and in-frame only. Seen here are some 720,000 clones, roughly 90% observed once, and the top ten hold around 0.0099%. CDR3 length equals 12 residues. V was trimmed by 6 bases and J by 3 bases, leaving 12 bases between them. From germline, CDR1 is SQVTM and CDR2 ANQGSEA. The same data also went into a second study, on human thymus T cells.

The V gene is TRBV29-1, the J gene TRBJ2-7; D is perhaps TRBD2 (7 bases). The clonotype comes from a boy in the first two years of life with a congenital heart defect. The sample comprised thymocytes. CDR3 sequence: CSVIGGGYEQYF. The CDR3, as DNA: TGCAGCGTCATAGGGGGGGGCTACGAGCAGTACTTC.